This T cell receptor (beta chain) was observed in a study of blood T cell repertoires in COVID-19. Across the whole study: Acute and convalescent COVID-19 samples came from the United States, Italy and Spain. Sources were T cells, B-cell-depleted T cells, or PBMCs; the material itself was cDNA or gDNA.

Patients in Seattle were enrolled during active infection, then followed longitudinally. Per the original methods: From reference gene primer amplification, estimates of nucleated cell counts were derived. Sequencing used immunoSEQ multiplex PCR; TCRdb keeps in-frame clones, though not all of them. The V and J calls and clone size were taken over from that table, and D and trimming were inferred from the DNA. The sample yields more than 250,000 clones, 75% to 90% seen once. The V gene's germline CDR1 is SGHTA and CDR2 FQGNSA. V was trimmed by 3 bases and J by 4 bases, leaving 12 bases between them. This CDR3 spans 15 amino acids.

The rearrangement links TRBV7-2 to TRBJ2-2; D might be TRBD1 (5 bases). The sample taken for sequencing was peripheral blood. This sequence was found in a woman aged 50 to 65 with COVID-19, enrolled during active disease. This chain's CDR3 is CASSFPRGRTGELFF. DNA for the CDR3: TGTGCCAGCAGCTTCCCAAGGGGCCGCACCGGGGAGCTGTTTTTT.